These 26 T cell receptor beta chains came from one sample sequenced in a study of regulatory T cells in long-lasting Graves disease. The time point: newly diagnosed GD, antithyroid drugs for less than 3 months. PBMC-derived RNA was used for the TCR library. Relying on iRepertoire HTBI primers and Arm-PCR of CDR3 regions, the team built TCR beta libraries. A single record per CDR3 protein comes from TCRdb applying MiXCR to the multiplex PCR reads. The sample consists of approximately 400,000 distinct CDR3 sequences, 15% of them appearing once. This same sample was also taken into another study, of T cells in Graves' hyperthyroidism and ophthalmopathy.

The source material was peripheral blood mononuclear cells (PBMCs), sampled at new diagnosis, from a patient treated with antithyroid drugs. Receptors were obtained from a woman under 40 with Graves disease.

This clonotype was observed a handful of times. The chain combines TRBV7-9 with TRBJ2-4, with TRBD2 matching over 10 bases. Germline assignment: CDR1 SEHNR and CDR2 FQNEAQ (reference sequence). The CDR3 totals 19 residues. After removal of 4 bases from V and 0 bases from J, the junction contained 12 bases not matched to a gene. The CDR3 region has the DNA TGTGCCAGCAGCTCTGCCCTACTAGCGGGGACACTAGCCAAAAACATTCAGTACTTC. Translating it yields CASSSALLAGTLAKNIQYF.

This clonotype was found a few times. The chain uses TRBV5-1 and TRBJ1-2; the D gene is possibly TRBD1 (6 bases). Trimming took 4 bases from V and 6 from J, leaving 19 bases between them. The germline CDR1 and CDR2 sequences are SGHRS and YFSETQ. This CDR3 comprises 15 residues. The CDR3 region is CASSNRTVNIDGYTF. Written as DNA, the CDR3 is TGCGCCAGCAGCAACCGGACAGTAAACATCGATGGCTACACCTTC. Variable domain in full (rest from reference TRBV5-1 and TRBJ1-2): KAGVTQTPRYLIKTRGQQVTLSCSPISGHRSVSWYQQTPGQGLQFLFEYFSETQRNKGNFPGRFSGRQFSNSRSEMNVSTLELGDSALYLCASSNRTVNIDGYTFGSGTRLTVV.

This clonotype was picked up a small number of times. The gene calls are TRBV20-1 and TRBJ2-1, with 8 nucleotides matching TRBD2. V shed 7 bases, J shed 4 bases, and the junction held 9 bases outside the gene matches. The CDR3 is made up of 14 amino acids. Germline values: CDR1 DFQATT, CDR2 SNEGSKA (reference sequence). The CDR3 is CSGLSRGEYNEQFF. The CDR3 DNA reads as TGCAGTGGCCTCTCGCGGGGGGAGTACAATGAGCAGTTCTTC.

Only a few counts were recorded for this clonotype. Mismatch with germline at one junction end may stem from a read error. The gene calls are TRBV29-1 and TRBJ1-3; unclear D gene. The CDR3 consists of 13 residues. The V gene's germline CDR1 is SQVTM and CDR2 ANQGSEA. CDR3 sequence (DNA): TGCAGCGTCTACTTCCCCTCTGGAAACGCCATATATTTT. This gives the protein CSVYFPSGNAIYF.

V and J are TRBV4-1 and TRBJ2-7; D is uncertain. The V end was cut by 1 base, the J end by 2 bases, with 9 bases between. CDR3 length equals 14 residues. Germline CDR1 is MGHRA and CDR2 is YSYEKL. CDR3 sequence reads: CASSQGGRTYEQYF. The CDR3 DNA reads TGCGCCAGCAGCCAAGGCGGACGAACCTACGAGCAGTACTTC.

This clonotype came up a few times. This chain links TRBV19 with TRBJ2-7; a weak D match, TRBD2 (5 bases). The V gene's germline CDR1 is LNHDA and CDR2 SQIVND (reference sequence). The CDR3 runs to 15 residues. Between the trimmed V and J ends, which lost 5 bases and 2 bases, there was a span of 16 bases. The CDR3: CASSAQLAQPYEQYF. CDR3 bases: TGTGCCAGTAGTGCCCAGTTAGCGCAGCCCTACGAGCAGTACTTC.

This clonotype showed up just once. The chain carries TRBV2 and TRBJ1-1; 8 nucleotides line up with TRBD1. Per germline, CDR1 SNHLY and CDR2 FYNNEI. The CDR3 is made up of 14 amino acids. Unmatched junction bases numbered 8, after V lost 6 bases and J lost 5 bases. The chain's CDR3 is CASSTRTGTTEAFF. DNA of the CDR3: TGTGCCAGCAGCACCCGGACAGGGACAACTGAAGCTTTCTTT.

This clonotype was observed many times. The chain combines TRBV24-1 with TRBJ2-1; weak D call: TRBD2 (6 bases). The V end lost 4 bases, the J end lost 8 bases, and 20 bases lay between the germline ends. CDR3 size: 16 residues. Germline V gene sequence: CDR1 KGHDR, CDR2 SFDVKD. CDR3 loop: CATSEFHRRGKDEQFF. CDR3 sequence (DNA): TGTGCCACCAGTGAATTCCACCGGAGGGGTAAGGATGAGCAGTTCTTC.

There are a few counts of this clonotype. The V gene is TRBV9, the J gene TRBJ1-2, with D hard to call. CDR1 and CDR2 from the germline V gene are SGDLS and YYNGEE. V was trimmed by 3 bases and J by 4 bases, leaving 4 bases between them. The CDR3 has 11 residues. This CDR3 reads CASSAPYGYTF. The CDR3 bases are TGTGCCAGCAGCGCACCCTATGGCTACACCTTC.

CDR3 coding DNA: TGTGCCAGCAGTGAAATTTGGGGCGGGGAGCTGTTTTTT. This sequence encodes CASSEIWGGELFF. This rearrangement joins TRBV6-2 or TRBV6-3 to TRBJ2-2; D ambiguous. CDR3 size: 13 residues. CDR1 is MNHEY, CDR2 SVGEGT, per germline. Trimming took off 5 bases at V and 7 bases at J, with 11 bases between the two ends.

This clonotype was counted ten times or more. This chain joins TRBV18 and TRBJ2-1; 9 nucleotides align to TRBD1. V lost 6 bases and J lost 4; bases outside the gene matches: 1. The CDR3 extends over 13 amino acids. Germline CDR1 reads KGHSH; CDR2 reads LQKENI. DNA for the CDR3: TGTGCCAGCTCCGGGACAGGGTACAATGAGCAGTTCTTC. It is translated as CASSGTGYNEQFF.

This clonotype was detected ten times or more. This sequence joins TRBV24-1 and TRBJ2-3; D not resolved. Germline V gives CDR1 KGHDR, CDR2 SFDVKD. V lost 8 bases and J lost 2, with 16 bases in between. The length of the CDR3 is 15 residues. The CDR3 nucleotides read TGTGCCACCACCTCGGACCTCGACGACACAGATACGCAGTATTTT. Protein sequence: CATTSDLDDTDTQYF.

This clonotype was seen only a few times. The chain is built from TRBV6-9 and TRBJ2-1; the match to TRBD2 covers 12 bases. There are 18 residues in the CDR3. Germline trimming cut 3 bases from V and 1 base from J; bases unmatched to any gene: 7. Germline V gives CDR1 MNHGY, CDR2 SVAAGI. CDR3 sequence: CASSYGLAGSRSYNEQFF. CDR3 bases: TGTGCCAGCAGTTACGGACTAGCGGGATCCAGGTCCTACAATGAGCAGTTCTTC.

This chain joins TRBV7-9 and TRBJ2-7; 9 nucleotides align to TRBD1. Looked up from germline, CDR1 is SEHNR and CDR2 is FQNEAQ (reference sequence). The junction had 14 bases not matched to a gene; V was cut back by 4 bases and J by 7 bases. The CDR3 has 16 amino acids. The CDR3 loop reads CASSSLGGTGTREQYF. As DNA, the CDR3 is TGTGCCAGCAGCTCACTTGGTGGGACAGGGACTCGGGAGCAGTACTTC.

This clonotype was detected ten times or more. The V call is TRBV19, the J call TRBJ2-1; 10 bases agree with TRBD2. The CDR3 loop spans 17 amino acids. The V segment lost 4 bases and the J segment 0 bases; nucleotides outside the gene matches: 6. The V gene's germline CDR1 is LNHDA and CDR2 SQIVND (reference sequence). CDR3 in DNA: TGTGCCAGTAGTACCGGGGCTAGCGGGAGCTCCTACAATGAGCAGTTCTTC. Encoded protein: CASSTGASGSSYNEQFF.

The chain joins TRBV19 to TRBJ1-5, with D maybe TRBD1 (5 bases). The CDR3 is 16 amino acids. Germline V lookup: CDR1 LNHDA, CDR2 SQIVND (reference sequence). V was cut by 1 base and J by 3 bases, with 13 bases left in between. The DNA of the CDR3 is TGTGCCAGTAGTATAGGGGGCGGGAGGTCCAATCAGCCCCAGCATTTT. This codes for CASSIGGGRSNQPQHF. The variable domain in full, with the rest retrieved from reference TRBV19 and TRBJ1-5, is DGGITQSPKYLFRKEGQNVTLSCEQNLNHDAMYWYRQDPGQGLRLIYYSQIVNDFQKGDIAEGYSVSREKKESFPLTVTSAQKNPTAFYLCASSIGGGRSNQPQHFGDGTRLSIL.

The gene calls are TRBV6-1 and TRBJ1-2, with a weak D call TRBD1 (6 bases). V was clipped by 4 bases and J by 4 bases, with 13 bases between them. The CDR3 runs 14 residues. Germline assignment: CDR1 MNHNS and CDR2 SASEGT. The CDR3 protein is CASSALWGPYGYTF. CDR3 DNA sequence: TGTGCCAGCAGTGCGCTGTGGGGGCCCTATGGCTACACCTTC.

This clonotype has a count of ten or more. The J gene is TRBJ1-1, the V gene TRBV28, with TRBD1 as a possible D gene (6 bases). Germline V CDR1 and CDR2: MDHEN, SYDVKM. This CDR3 comprises 17 residues. With 3 bases removed from V and 9 bases from J, the gap between germline ends came to 26 bases. The CDR3 region has the DNA TGTGCCAGCAGTTTCTACAGGGTGCATCCTCGGGCCCTAAAAGCTTTCTTT. Protein: CASSFYRVHPRALKAFF.

The chain has TRBV5-4 and TRBJ2-1, with D unresolved. This CDR3 spans 15 amino acids. With 0 bases removed from V and 5 bases from J, the gap between germline ends came to 12 bases. Per germline, CDR1 SGHNT and CDR2 YYREEE (reference sequence). CDR3: CASSLAVNGDNEQFF. CDR3 nucleotide sequence: TGTGCCAGCAGCTTGGCCGTCAACGGAGACAATGAGCAGTTCTTC.

Many counts were recorded for this clonotype. CDR3 residues: CSAPGLSGEFF. The CDR3 DNA sequence: TGCAGTGCCCCGGGACTCTCAGGCGAGTTCTTC. The chain employs TRBV20-1 and TRBJ2-1, with a tentative D call TRBD2 (6 bases). Germline lookup yields CDR1 DFQATT and CDR2 SNEGSKA (reference sequence). This CDR3 is built from 11 residues. V was shortened by 6 bases and J by 14 bases, with 17 bases between the two germline ends.

At least ten counts were recorded for this clonotype. The J gene is TRBJ1-1, the V gene TRBV6-1; D uncertain. The CDR3 is 13 amino acids. The germline V gene has CDR1 MNHNS and CDR2 SASEGT. The V end lost 7 bases, the J end lost 0 bases, and 9 bases lay between the germline ends. The CDR3 nucleotides are TGTGCCAGCACGTCAGTTATGAACACTGAAGCTTTCTTT. It translates to CASTSVMNTEAFF.

A remark on this clonotype: Here the CDR3 omits its conserved ending phenylalanine or tryptophan, so a read error is the likely source. J is TRBJ2-3 and V is TRBV3-1; TRBD2 might be the D (6 bases). The ends were cut back, 2 bases at V and 0 bases at J, with 15 bases in the middle. There are 17 residues in the CDR3. In germline, CDR1 is LGHDT, CDR2 YNNKEL (reference sequence). In DNA, the CDR3 is TGTGCCAGCAGCCAACCCTCTAGCGTCCGTAGCACAGATACGCAGTATTCT. This codes for CASSQPSSVRSTDTQYS.

This clonotype was seen repeatedly, ten times or more. CDR3 loop: CASSPWTSGNTGELFF. CDR3 nucleotides: TGTGCCAGCAGCCCCTGGACTAGCGGAAACACCGGGGAGCTGTTTTTT. The chain uses TRBV5-5 and TRBJ2-2; 10 bases map to TRBD2. Germline V gene lookup returns CDR1 SGHKS and CDR2 YYEKEE (reference sequence). J gave up 2 bases and V 4 bases, and 5 bases lay outside the gene matches. The CDR3 is 16 residues long. The complete variable domain, with remaining parts taken from reference TRBV5-5 and TRBJ2-2, reads DAGVTQSPTHLIKTRGQQVTLRCSPISGHKSVSWYQQVLGQGPQFIFQYYEKEERGRGNFPDRFSARQFPNYSSELNVNALLLGDSALYLCASSPWTSGNTGELFFGEGSRLTVL.

This rearrangement joins TRBV20-1 to TRBJ1-5; D not certain. Trimming left V 5 bases short and J 5 bases short, with 19 bases between. This CDR3 region has 15 residues. Germline CDR1 is DFQATT and CDR2 is SNEGSKA (reference sequence). This CDR3 reads CSALDPKGLDQPQHF. In nucleotides, the CDR3 is TGCAGTGCTCTAGACCCAAAGGGCTTGGATCAGCCCCAGCATTTT.

As to this clonotype: A much larger clone differs from this one at a single base, so this may be a read error. The V gene is TRBV11-2, the J gene TRBJ2-3; possibly TRBD2 for D (6 bases). The germline V gene has CDR1 SGHAT and CDR2 FQNNGV. The CDR3 is made up of 17 amino acids. Trimming stripped 0 bases from V and 6 bases from J, with 19 bases between. The CDR3 nucleotides are TGTGCCAGCAGCTTAGATCACGGGACTGGCTCCCCGGATACGCAGTATTTT. Translation: CASSLDHGTGSPDTQYF.

This clonotype was counted a few times. The chain carries TRBV20-1 and TRBJ1-5, with TRBD1 identical over 7 bases. Per germline, CDR1 DFQATT and CDR2 SNEGSKA (reference sequence). The CDR3 totals 15 residues. V was clipped by 0 bases and J by 11 bases; unmatched bases: 13. CDR3 DNA: TGCAGTGCTAGAGATCGGTACGGAGGGGGCGGGGCCCAGCATTTT. Amino acids: CSARDRYGGGGAQHF.